A selection of T cell receptor beta chains follows, all from one sample in a study of T cell responses to AZD1222 COVID-19 vaccine. Sequencing was performed with immunoSEQ multiplex PCR; in TCRdb, only in-frame clones are kept and a portion is missing. Among roughly 100,000 clones listed, around 94% were seen once. Sequenced here: peripheral blood, sampled on day 0 of AZD1222 vaccination. The receptors shown here come from an adult in good health. Each CDR3 is given with its conserved first and last residue. The order of the fields is D gene, clone size, V gene, J gene, CDR3 protein, CDR3 DNA. The D gene is left open where the match is weak. Expanded clones are given a class, and other clones once, few, many or no size at all.

D gene: -; clone size: -; V gene: TRBV9; J gene: TRBJ1-2; CDR3 protein: CASSVETADYGYTF; CDR3 DNA: TGTGCCAGCAGCGTAGAAACGGCAGATTATGGCTACACCTTC
D gene: -; clone size: -; V gene: TRBV7-3; J gene: TRBJ2-3; CDR3 protein: CASSSPSRTDTQYF; CDR3 DNA: TGTGCCAGCAGCTCGCCATCCCGCACAGATACGCAGTATTTT
D gene: -; clone size: -; V gene: TRBV28; J gene: TRBJ2-2; CDR3 protein: CASRNQGQTGELFF; CDR3 DNA: TGTGCCAGCAGGAATCAGGGGCAGACCGGGGAGCTGTTTTTT
D gene: -; clone size: -; V gene: TRBV5-6; J gene: TRBJ1-4; CDR3 protein: CASSLAGRNEKLFF; CDR3 DNA: TGTGCCAGCAGCTTGGCGGGACGTAATGAAAAACTGTTTTTT
D gene: TRBD1; clone size: -; V gene: TRBV4-2; J gene: TRBJ1-2; CDR3 protein: CASSQPAGQGGGYTF; CDR3 DNA: TGTGCCAGCAGCCAACCGGCGGGACAGGGAGGAGGCTACACCTTC
D gene: -; clone size: -; V gene: TRBV7-2; J gene: TRBJ2-3; CDR3 protein: CASSPLGGAPGDTQYF; CDR3 DNA: TGTGCCAGCAGCCCCTTGGGGGGGGCCCCCGGGGATACGCAGTATTTT
D gene: -; clone size: -; V gene: TRBV12-3/TRBV12-4; J gene: TRBJ1-6; CDR3 protein: CASRAEGNSPLHF; CDR3 DNA: TGTGCCAGCAGGGCGGAAGGGAATTCACCCCTCCACTTT
D gene: -; clone size: -; V gene: TRBV28; J gene: TRBJ1-1; CDR3 protein: CASSFTGQITEAFF; CDR3 DNA: TGTGCCAGCAGTTTCACAGGGCAGATCACTGAAGCTTTCTTT
D gene: -; clone size: -; V gene: TRBV5-1; J gene: TRBJ1-4; CDR3 protein: CASSLAGTEKLFF; CDR3 DNA: TGCGCCAGCAGCTTGGCAGGGACTGAAAAACTGTTTTTT
D gene: -; clone size: -; V gene: TRBV7-8; J gene: TRBJ1-1; CDR3 protein: CASSPRGRATEAFF; CDR3 DNA: TGTGCCAGCAGCCCCAGGGGCCGGGCCACTGAAGCTTTCTTT
D gene: -; clone size: -; V gene: TRBV21-1; J gene: TRBJ2-1; CDR3 protein: CASSKRPGQGHHEQFF; CDR3 DNA: TGTGCCAGCAGCAAGAGACCGGGACAGGGACATCATGAGCAGTTCTTC
D gene: -; clone size: -; V gene: TRBV18; J gene: TRBJ1-1; CDR3 protein: CASSPTANTEAFF; CDR3 DNA: TGTGCCAGCTCACCAACTGCGAACACTGAAGCTTTCTTT
D gene: -; clone size: -; V gene: TRBV5-1; J gene: TRBJ1-2; CDR3 protein: CASSPSSGTDYGYTF; CDR3 DNA: TGCGCCAGCAGCCCCAGCTCTGGCACTGACTATGGCTACACCTTC
D gene: -; clone size: -; V gene: TRBV5-1; J gene: TRBJ2-6; CDR3 protein: CASSFGILSGANVLTF; CDR3 DNA: TGCGCCAGCAGCTTCGGTATCCTCTCTGGGGCCAACGTCCTGACTTTC
D gene: TRBD1; clone size: -; V gene: TRBV9; J gene: TRBJ1-1; CDR3 protein: CASSAGQGQDGVNTEAFF; CDR3 DNA: TGTGCCAGCAGCGCCGGACAGGGGCAAGATGGGGTGAACACTGAAGCTTTCTTT
D gene: TRBD1; clone size: -; V gene: TRBV19; J gene: TRBJ1-1; CDR3 protein: CASSTPPGRGSGHTEAFF; CDR3 DNA: TGTGCCAGTAGTACCCCCCCAGGCAGGGGGTCAGGTCACACTGAAGCTTTCTTT
D gene: -; clone size: -; V gene: TRBV27; J gene: TRBJ1-4; CDR3 protein: CASSLSLPAEKLFF; CDR3 DNA: TGTGCCAGCAGTTTATCTCTCCCCGCGGAAAAACTGTTTTTT
D gene: -; clone size: -; V gene: TRBV6-2/TRBV6-3; J gene: TRBJ2-6; CDR3 protein: CASSYEGIFSGANVLTF; CDR3 DNA: TGTGCCAGCAGTTATGAGGGAATCTTCTCTGGGGCCAACGTCCTGACTTTC
D gene: -; clone size: -; V gene: TRBV12-3/TRBV12-4; J gene: TRBJ1-5; CDR3 protein: CASSEGQPQHF; CDR3 DNA: TGTGCCAGCAGTGAGGGTCAGCCCCAGCATTTT
D gene: TRBD1; clone size: once; V gene: TRBV3-1/TRBV3-2; J gene: TRBJ1-2; CDR3 protein: CASSSYQTGARYNYGYTF; CDR3 DNA: TGTGCCAGCAGTAGCTATCAGACAGGGGCGAGATATAACTATGGCTACACCTTC
D gene: -; clone size: -; V gene: TRBV19; J gene: TRBJ1-1; CDR3 protein: CASIAGAANTEAFF; CDR3 DNA: TGTGCCAGTATCGCAGGGGCCGCTAACACTGAAGCTTTCTTT
D gene: -; clone size: -; V gene: TRBV7-9; J gene: TRBJ2-1; CDR3 protein: CASSLSQAGDNEQFF; CDR3 DNA: TGTGCCAGCAGCTTAAGTCAGGCAGGGGACAATGAGCAGTTCTTC
D gene: -; clone size: few; V gene: TRBV30; J gene: TRBJ1-4; CDR3 protein: CAWSAGEKLFF; CDR3 DNA: TGTGCCTGGTCGGCGGGGGAAAAACTGTTTTTT
D gene: -; clone size: -; V gene: TRBV9; J gene: TRBJ2-2; CDR3 protein: CASSVAAVPTGELFF; CDR3 DNA: TGTGCCAGCAGCGTAGCGGCAGTACCCACCGGGGAGCTGTTTTTT
D gene: TRBD1; clone size: -; V gene: TRBV7-2; J gene: TRBJ1-1; CDR3 protein: CASSSRGPGTEAFF; CDR3 DNA: TGTGCCAGCAGCAGCAGGGGGCCTGGGACTGAAGCTTTCTTT
D gene: -; clone size: -; V gene: TRBV5-4; J gene: TRBJ1-4; CDR3 protein: CASSPGFGEKLFF; CDR3 DNA: TGTGCCAGCAGCCCAGGGTTCGGTGAAAAACTGTTTTTT
D gene: -; clone size: once; V gene: TRBV5-1; J gene: TRBJ2-7; CDR3 protein: CASSESYGEQYF; CDR3 DNA: TGCGCCAGCAGCGAAAGCTACGGCGAGCAGTACTTC
D gene: -; clone size: -; V gene: TRBV24-1; J gene: TRBJ2-7; CDR3 protein: CATSDRDLGYGQYF; CDR3 DNA: TGTGCCACCAGTGATCGGGACTTAGGGTACGGGCAGTACTTC
D gene: -; clone size: -; V gene: TRBV19; J gene: TRBJ2-2; CDR3 protein: CASWGRNTGELFF; CDR3 DNA: TGTGCCAGCTGGGGGAGAAACACCGGGGAGCTGTTTTTT
D gene: TRBD1; clone size: -; V gene: TRBV16; J gene: TRBJ1-1; CDR3 protein: CASSTRQGGTEAFF; CDR3 DNA: TGTGCCAGCAGCACCCGACAGGGTGGCACTGAAGCTTTCTTT
D gene: -; clone size: -; V gene: TRBV4-1; J gene: TRBJ2-2; CDR3 protein: CASSQMMRGSDTGELFF; CDR3 DNA: TGCGCCAGCAGCCAAATGATGCGCGGGTCGGACACCGGGGAGCTGTTTTTT
D gene: -; clone size: -; V gene: TRBV30; J gene: TRBJ1-5; CDR3 protein: CAWSSLDMGNQPQHF; CDR3 DNA: TGTGCCTGGAGTTCCTTAGATATGGGCAATCAGCCCCAGCATTTT
D gene: -; clone size: -; V gene: TRBV5-5; J gene: TRBJ1-6; CDR3 protein: CASSWDRNNSPLHF; CDR3 DNA: TGTGCCAGCAGTTGGGACCGCAATAATTCACCCCTCCACTTT
D gene: -; clone size: -; V gene: TRBV4-1; J gene: TRBJ1-5; CDR3 protein: CASSLIARQPQHF; CDR3 DNA: TGCGCCAGCAGCCTCATCGCGCGGCAGCCCCAGCATTTT
D gene: TRBD2; clone size: -; V gene: TRBV6-5; J gene: TRBJ2-1; CDR3 protein: CASAGTSAYNEQFF; CDR3 DNA: TGTGCCAGTGCCGGGACTAGCGCTTACAATGAGCAGTTCTTC
D gene: -; clone size: once; V gene: TRBV7-2; J gene: TRBJ2-5; CDR3 protein: CASHFSGKGTQYF; CDR3 DNA: TGTGCCAGCCACTTCTCGGGGAAGGGGACCCAGTACTTC
D gene: -; clone size: -; V gene: TRBV18; J gene: TRBJ2-5; CDR3 protein: CASSPRQGETQYF; CDR3 DNA: TGTGCCAGCTCACCTCGACAAGGAGAGACCCAGTACTTC
D gene: -; clone size: once; V gene: TRBV4-1; J gene: TRBJ1-2; CDR3 protein: CASSQDPGNYGYTF; CDR3 DNA: TGCGCCAGCAGCCAAGATCCTGGTAACTATGGCTACACCTTC
D gene: TRBD2; clone size: -; V gene: TRBV5-8; J gene: TRBJ2-1; CDR3 protein: CASSLQGGAYNEQFF; CDR3 DNA: TGTGCCAGCAGCTTGCAGGGAGGGGCCTACAATGAGCAGTTCTTC
D gene: -; clone size: -; V gene: TRBV13; J gene: TRBJ2-1; CDR3 protein: CASSSETGYYYNEQFF; CDR3 DNA: TGTGCCAGCAGCTCCGAAACAGGGTACTACTACAATGAGCAGTTCTTC
D gene: -; clone size: once; V gene: TRBV4-1; J gene: TRBJ1-5; CDR3 protein: CASSQGGLGGNQPQHF; CDR3 DNA: TGCGCCAGCAGCCAGGGGGGGCTAGGAGGCAATCAGCCCCAGCATTTT
D gene: -; clone size: -; V gene: TRBV7-9; J gene: TRBJ1-1; CDR3 protein: CASSAGGNTEAFF; CDR3 DNA: TGTGCCAGCAGCGCGGGGGGCAACACTGAAGCTTTCTTT
D gene: TRBD1; clone size: -; V gene: TRBV11-3; J gene: TRBJ1-3; CDR3 protein: CASSLQGAVSGNTIYF; CDR3 DNA: TGTGCCAGCAGCTTACAGGGGGCCGTGTCTGGAAACACCATATATTTT
D gene: TRBD1; clone size: -; V gene: TRBV11-2; J gene: TRBJ1-2; CDR3 protein: CASSLFRQGSNYGYTF; CDR3 DNA: TGTGCCAGCAGCTTATTCCGACAGGGGAGCAACTATGGCTACACCTTC
D gene: -; clone size: -; V gene: TRBV6-5; J gene: TRBJ2-2; CDR3 protein: CASCRRSNTGELFF; CDR3 DNA: TGTGCCAGCTGCCGTCGGTCGAACACCGGGGAGCTGTTTTTT
D gene: TRBD2; clone size: -; V gene: TRBV2; J gene: TRBJ2-4; CDR3 protein: CASSESPSGTNIQYF; CDR3 DNA: TGTGCCAGCAGTGAAAGCCCTAGCGGGACCAACATTCAGTACTTC
D gene: TRBD1; clone size: -; V gene: TRBV24-1; J gene: TRBJ2-7; CDR3 protein: CATSEPATGGSDEQYF; CDR3 DNA: TGTGCCACCAGTGAACCGGCGACAGGGGGGAGCGACGAGCAGTACTTC
D gene: -; clone size: -; V gene: TRBV7-8; J gene: TRBJ1-2; CDR3 protein: CASSSGNYGYTF; CDR3 DNA: TGTGCCAGCAGCTCCGGGAACTATGGCTACACCTTC
D gene: TRBD1; clone size: -; V gene: TRBV6-5; J gene: TRBJ2-5; CDR3 protein: CASIPATGVGTQYF; CDR3 DNA: TGTGCCAGCATCCCGGCAACAGGGGTGGGGACCCAGTACTTC
D gene: -; clone size: -; V gene: TRBV28; J gene: TRBJ1-2; CDR3 protein: CASSSDPPGARGYTF; CDR3 DNA: TGTGCCAGCAGTTCCGACCCCCCAGGGGCTCGGGGCTACACCTTC